These 28 T cell receptor beta chains came from one sample sequenced in a study of blood T cell repertoires in COVID-19. The protocol was immunoSEQ multiplex PCR, while the TCRdb copy is restricted to in-frame clones and leaves out a portion. Of about 31,000 clones in the sample, roughly 86% are singletons; the top ten hold 7% to 9.5%. Sequencing was carried out using peripheral blood. The receptor set was obtained from a man aged 60 to 69 with COVID-19, enrolled during active disease.

This clone came up a few times. The chain uses TRBV11-3 and TRBJ2-1; 8 nucleotides agree with TRBD1. V lost 3 bases, J lost 4 bases, and 17 bases stayed unmatched. CDR3 size: 19 residues. Germline V gene lookup returns CDR1 SGHNT and CDR2 YENEEA. CDR3 protein: CASSFGRGRYDEKYNEQFF. CDR3 nucleotides: TGTGCCAGCAGCTTTGGCAGGGGGCGATACGATGAGAAATACAATGAGCAGTTCTTC.

The chain combines TRBV7-2 with TRBJ1-3; tentatively, D is TRBD1 (6 bases). Trimming shortened V by 4 bases and J by 0 bases, and 13 bases separated the two germline ends. Germline loops: CDR1 SGHTA, CDR2 FQGNSA. The CDR3 length is 16 residues. CDR3: CASSSSGTSSGNTIYF. DNA of the CDR3: TGTGCCAGCAGCTCCTCGGGGACAAGCTCTGGAAACACCATATATTTT. Looking up the rest from reference TRBV7-2 and TRBJ1-3 gives the full variable domain: GAGVSQSPSNKVTEKGKDVELRCDPISGHTALYWYRQSLGQGLEFLIYFQGNSAPDKSGLPSDRFSAERTGGSVSTLTIQRTQQEDSAVYLCASSSSGTSSGNTIYFGEGSWLTVV.

This clone was detected once. The V and J genes are TRBV27 and TRBJ1-4, with a weak D call TRBD1 (6 bases). Trimming took off 8 bases at V and 2 bases at J, with 12 bases between the two ends. The CDR3 has 14 residues. Germline CDR1 and CDR2: MNHEY and SMNVEV (reference sequence). The CDR3 protein is CASRTGNTNEKLFF. Written as DNA, the CDR3 is TGTGCCAGCCGAACAGGGAATACTAATGAAAAACTGTTTTTT. Full variable domain (remainder filled in from reference TRBV27 and TRBJ1-4): EAQVTQNPRYLITVTGKKLTVTCSQNMNHEYMSWYRQDPGLGLRQIYYSMNVEVTDKGDVPEGYKVSRKEKRNFPLILESPSPNQTSLYFCASRTGNTNEKLFFGSGTQLSVL.

The chain has TRBV2 and TRBJ2-7; D call uncertain. V was clipped by 5 bases and J by 7 bases, with 9 bases between them. Germline V gene data show CDR1 as SNHLY and CDR2 as FYNNEI. The CDR3 contains 11 residues. CDR3 nucleotide sequence: TGTGCCAGCAGTCAAACACAGGAGCAGTACTTC. Protein product: CASSQTQEQYF.

The chain carries TRBV5-1 and TRBJ2-1; a possible D gene is TRBD2 (10 bases). Trimming cost V 4 bases and J 1 base, with 39 bases left between them. Germline V gives CDR1 SGHRS, CDR2 YFSETQ. CDR3 length: 24 amino acids. The DNA of the CDR3 is TGCGCCAGCAGCGGGATTGCCGGGACAGGGACAGCGGGAGGGGCTTGGGGGTCCTACAATGAGCAGTTCTTC. It codes for CASSGIAGTGTAGGAWGSYNEQFF.

J is TRBJ2-5 and V is TRBV5-1; 8 bases fit TRBD1. The CDR3 has 15 residues. Germline V gene data show CDR1 as SGHRS and CDR2 as YFSETQ. The V segment lost 0 bases and the J segment 5 bases; nucleotides outside the gene matches: 6. The CDR3 DNA reads as TGCGCCAGCAGCTTGGCGCAGGGGGCCTCGGAGACCCAGTACTTC. The encoded protein is CASSLAQGASETQYF.

The chain couples TRBV27 to TRBJ1-4; the D is unclear. Trimming left V 6 bases short and J 5 bases short, with 10 bases between. From germline, CDR1 is MNHEY and CDR2 SMNVEV (reference sequence). This CDR3 region has 13 residues. The CDR3 sequence is CASSLRGNEKLFF. The CDR3 DNA reads as TGTGCCAGCAGCTTACGGGGAAATGAAAAACTGTTTTTT.

The V call is TRBV27, the J call TRBJ2-3; 9 bases map to TRBD1. The CDR3 loop spans 17 amino acids. V lost 5 bases, J lost 1 base, and 10 bases stayed unmatched. The germline CDR1 and CDR2 sequences are MNHEY and SMNVEV (reference sequence). The DNA for the CDR3 is TGTGCCAGCAGTAAACAGACAGGGGGGTTAGGCACAGATACGCAGTATTTT. Its translation is CASSKQTGGLGTDTQYF.

The rearrangement links TRBV5-1 to TRBJ2-7; TRBD2 matches at 9 bases. The CDR3 runs 15 residues. Per germline, CDR1 SGHRS and CDR2 YFSETQ. After removal of 3 bases from V and 4 bases from J, the junction contained 8 bases not matched to a gene. CDR3 in amino acids: CASSSGKTSGYEQYF. As DNA, the CDR3 is TGCGCCAGCAGCTCGGGGAAGACTAGCGGATACGAGCAGTACTTC.

The rearrangement joins TRBV6-5 to TRBJ1-2; D possibly corresponds to TRBD1 (6 bases). The CDR3 contains 13 residues. V was shortened by 8 bases and J by 4 bases, with 14 bases between the two germline ends. Germline-derived CDR1 and CDR2 are MNHEY and SVGAGI. In DNA, the CDR3 is TGTGCCAGCGTCGAAGGGGGTGCCTATGGCTACACCTTC. It yields the protein CASVEGGAYGYTF.

The chain joins TRBV7-9 to TRBJ2-1; 13 nucleotides agree with TRBD2. The CDR3 contains 16 residues. The V gene's germline CDR1 is SEHNR and CDR2 FQNEAQ (reference sequence). Germline trimming cut 4 bases from V and 8 bases from J; bases unmatched to any gene: 8. The CDR3 DNA is TGTGCCAGCAGCTCTCGACTAGCGGGAGGAGGCGATGAGCAGTTCTTC. Protein product: CASSSRLAGGGDEQFF.

The chain links TRBV5-4 to TRBJ2-3, with no clear D. Trimming stripped 3 bases from V and 1 base from J, with 15 bases between. Per germline, CDR1 SGHNT and CDR2 YYREEE (reference sequence). The CDR3 spans 16 residues. The CDR3 loop is CASSSSRVGGTDTQYF. The CDR3 DNA is TGTGCCAGCAGCTCCTCCCGGGTCGGTGGCACAGATACGCAGTATTTT.

V gene TRBV6-5 combines with J gene TRBJ2-1; possibly TRBD2 for D (5 bases). Germline values: CDR1 MNHEY, CDR2 SVGAGI. The ends were cut back, 6 bases at V and 12 bases at J, with 12 bases in the middle. The CDR3 extends over 11 amino acids. CDR3 sequence: CASRVGNTQFF. The CDR3 coding sequence is TGTGCCAGCAGGGTCGGGAATACGCAGTTCTTC.

The chain recombines TRBV10-3 with TRBJ2-6, with 7 bases fitting TRBD1. CDR3 length: 18 amino acids. V gave up 6 bases and J gave up 0 bases; unmatched junction bases: 11. CDR1 and CDR2 (germline): ENHRY, SYGVKD. This chain's CDR3 is CAISATGSTRSGANVLTF. For the CDR3, the DNA is TGTGCCATCAGCGCGACAGGGTCAACCCGCTCTGGGGCCAACGTCCTGACTTTC.

The V and J genes are TRBV19 and TRBJ2-1; TRBD2 is a possible D gene (5 bases). Trimming cost V 8 bases and J 6 bases, with 11 bases left between them. CDR3 length: 12 amino acids. From germline, CDR1 is LNHDA and CDR2 SQIVND (reference sequence). The CDR3 DNA follows: TGTGCCAGTGGACTGATGACCAATGAGCAGTTCTTC. This encodes CASGLMTNEQFF.

This clone was seen once. The chain joins TRBV2 to TRBJ2-3; 9 positions match TRBD2. Unmatched junction bases numbered 7, after V lost 5 bases and J lost 4 bases. Germline V gene lookup returns CDR1 SNHLY and CDR2 FYNNEI. CDR3 length: 15 residues. The CDR3 protein is CASSKISGSSDTQYF. CDR3 bases: TGTGCCAGCAGTAAGATTAGCGGGAGCTCAGATACGCAGTATTTT.

The chain combines TRBV28 with TRBJ1-2; D remains unclear. Deletions cut 7 bases from V and 5 bases from J, with 17 bases between. CDR1 MDHEN and CDR2 SYDVKM come from the germline V gene. This CDR3 comprises 14 residues. The CDR3 DNA is TGTGCCAGCACCTTACCCGGAGGGATATATGGCTACACCTTC. Protein sequence: CASTLPGGIYGYTF.

The V and J genes are TRBV7-2 and TRBJ1-2; 7 bases are shared with TRBD1. The ends lost 4 bases at V and 8 bases at J; junction bases unmatched: 16. The CDR3 is 16 residues long. CDR1 and CDR2 from the germline V gene are SGHTA and FQGNSA. CDR3 nucleotide sequence: TGTGCCAGCAGCTCTAGACAGGGAGTTGGCTCGTCGGGCTACACCTTC. Its protein is CASSSRQGVGSSGYTF.

This clone has a handful of counts. This CDR3 is also generated by other DNA sequences in the sample. The V and J genes are TRBV30 and TRBJ1-5, with D hard to call. Germline-derived CDR1 and CDR2 are GTSNPN and SVGIG (reference sequence). CDR3 length: 13 amino acids. The ends were cut back, 0 bases at V and 4 bases at J, with 7 bases in the middle. CDR3 sequence: CAWSVRENQPQHF. CDR3 in DNA: TGTGCCTGGAGTGTACGGGAAAATCAGCCCCAGCATTTT.

There are a few counts of this clone. This chain joins TRBV27 and TRBJ1-5, with D possibly matching TRBD1 (6 bases). Germline loops: CDR1 MNHEY, CDR2 SMNVEV (reference sequence). V was clipped by 5 bases and J by 4 bases, with 12 bases between them. The length of the CDR3 is 14 residues. The CDR3 sequence is CASSPAGENQPQHF. CDR3 in DNA: TGTGCCAGCAGTCCGGCAGGGGAGAATCAGCCCCAGCATTTT.

This chain uses TRBV9 with TRBJ2-5; 10 bases fit TRBD2. Germline assignment: CDR1 SGDLS and CDR2 YYNGEE. The CDR3 runs 16 residues. V lost 4 bases to trimming and J lost 0 bases; unmatched junction nucleotides: 6. The CDR3 reads CASSPTGTSDQETQYF. CDR3 nucleotides: TGTGCCAGCAGCCCTACCGGGACTAGCGACCAAGAGACCCAGTACTTC.

The gene calls are TRBV11-3 and TRBJ1-1; TRBD1 aligns across 7 bases. CDR1 and CDR2 from the germline V gene are SGHNT and YENEEA. The CDR3 runs 18 residues. J was trimmed by 3 bases and V by 1 base; bases with no gene match: 14. The CDR3 nucleotides are TGTGCCAGCAGCTTAGGAATAGGTCAGGGGGTCGGCGACACTGAAGCTTTCTTT. It encodes CASSLGIGQGVGDTEAFF.

This chain joins TRBV6-1 and TRBJ1-3, with a tentative D call TRBD1 (5 bases). The germline V gene has CDR1 MNHNS and CDR2 SASEGT. There are 14 residues in the CDR3. V lost 3 bases and J 2 bases, leaving 8 bases between the germline ends. CDR3 bases: TGTGCCAGCAGTGAGACGGGGGCTGGAAACACCATATATTTT. It translates to CASSETGAGNTIYF.

This clone was observed once. The chain is built from TRBV28 and TRBJ1-2; D remains unclear. The CDR3 covers 10 residues. Germline loops: CDR1 MDHEN, CDR2 SYDVKM. V was cut by 10 bases and J by 8 bases, with 11 bases left in between. CDR3 nucleotides: TGTGCCACATACCGGGGAGGCTACACCTTC. The encoded protein is CATYRGGYTF.

The table lists this clone with a count of one. The chain employs TRBV7-2 and TRBJ1-3; TRBD1 aligns across 9 bases. The CDR3 runs to 15 residues. Germline V gene lookup returns CDR1 SGHTA and CDR2 FQGNSA. With V trimmed by 5 bases and J by 4 bases, 6 bases remained unmatched. The CDR3 reads CASSTGTGSGNTIYF. CDR3 in DNA: TGTGCCAGCAGCACGGGGACAGGGTCCGGAAACACCATATATTTT. The variable domain in full, with the rest retrieved from reference TRBV7-2 and TRBJ1-3, is GAGVSQSPSNKVTEKGKDVELRCDPISGHTALYWYRQSLGQGLEFLIYFQGNSAPDKSGLPSDRFSAERTGGSVSTLTIQRTQQEDSAVYLCASSTGTGSGNTIYFGEGSWLTVV.

The CDR3: CASSRSQYQPQHF. CDR3 sequence (DNA): TGTGCCAGCAGCCGATCACAGTACCAGCCCCAGCATTTT. This chain links TRBV27 with TRBJ1-5, with D uncertain. Germline CDR1 MNHEY, CDR2 SMNVEV (reference sequence). The CDR3 has 13 amino acids. Between the trimmed V and J ends, which lost 6 bases and 7 bases, there was a span of 13 bases.

The gene calls are TRBV13 and TRBJ2-5, with D possibly matching TRBD2 (6 bases). Germline loops: CDR1 PRHDT, CDR2 FYEKMQ (reference sequence). This CDR3 has 14 residues. The V gene lost 5 bases and the J gene lost 3 bases, with 13 bases spanning the gap. CDR3 loop: CASSPAGVEETQYF. In DNA, the CDR3 is TGTGCCAGCAGCCCAGCGGGTGTCGAAGAGACCCAGTACTTC.

The genes are TRBV7-9 and TRBJ1-1, with 7 bases aligning to TRBD1. J gave up 3 bases and V 0 bases, and 7 bases lay outside the gene matches. Germline CDR1 is SEHNR and CDR2 is FQNEAQ (reference sequence). This CDR3 comprises 16 residues. CDR3 sequence (DNA): TGTGCCAGCAGCTTAGCGGGACAGAGAGGGTACACTGAAGCTTTCTTT. It translates to CASSLAGQRGYTEAFF.